Sequencing of this T cell receptor (beta chain) was carried out in a study of cytomegalovirus exposure and HLA in healthy donors. Study details: Both the 120 validation repertoires and the approximately 620 first-cohort repertoires used the same platform, as reported by a later analysis.

About this clone: Its matching antigen is unknown.

TCRdb's copy holds only in-frame clones and misses some; the assay was immunoSEQ multiplex PCR. The repertoire holds about 190,000 clones, with approximately 85% as singletons. Broader study findings: It was confirmed in vitro that a few of the CMV-associated chains were specific for CMV antigens. Among TCR beta chains, those listed as cytomegalovirus-associated numbered over 150.

Looked up from germline, CDR1 is SGHVS and CDR2 is FNYEAQ. The CDR3 totals 17 residues. V lost 2 bases, J lost 6 bases, and 20 bases lay in between. Source material: PBMCs. The chain recombines TRBV7-6 with TRBJ1-5; tentatively, D is TRBD1 (5 bases). This clonotype originated in a young woman in good health and CMV-seronegative. The DNA of the CDR3 is TGTGCCAGCAGCTTATACCCGCGCAGGGCTTCTGGTCAGCCCCAGCATTTT. Translated, it gives CASSLYPRRASGQPQHF.